This is a list of T cell receptor beta chains from one sample in a study of Ad26.COV2.S vaccination and SARS-CoV-2 variants. Measured with immunoSEQ multiplex PCR; TCRdb has only the in-frame clones, and not every one. The table has around 250,000 clones, approximately 88% seen once. Sequences were derived from peripheral blood, sampled in a trial of Ad26.COV2.S vaccine versus placebo. The receptors stem from a person between 18 and 59 years old who received the Ad26.COV2.S COVID-19 vaccine or a placebo. CDR3s include the opening cysteine and the closing phenylalanine or tryptophan.

j_call | v_call | cdr3_aa
TRBJ2-1 | TRBV20-1 | CSAHSYNEQFF
TRBJ2-7 | TRBV11-1 | CASSSGEGWGEQYF
TRBJ2-5 | TRBV6-5 | CASSLGPWETQYF
TRBJ1-5 | TRBV18 | CASSPSVGQPQHF
TRBJ2-2 | TRBV7-9 | CASSPTAEQENTGELFF
TRBJ2-3 | TRBV7-2 | CASSLVRGDTQYF
TRBJ2-1 | TRBV2 | CASSGRGYNEQFF
TRBJ2-2 | TRBV18 | CASSQQGPQNTGELFF
TRBJ2-3 | TRBV3-1/TRBV3-2 | CASSPLTSGSRDTQYF
TRBJ1-2 | TRBV27 | CASRPPGLGGYTF
TRBJ2-1 | TRBV7-3 | CASSRTSGIKSEQFF
TRBJ2-3 | TRBV7-9 | CASSLGFGGTDTQYF
TRBJ1-2 | TRBV6-5 | CASSYYAGQGMNGYTF
TRBJ2-2 | TRBV5-4 | CASSFTGGDTGELFF
TRBJ1-1 | TRBV30 | CAWKLRGEAFF
TRBJ2-7 | TRBV4-2 | CASSHEQGARYEQYF
TRBJ1-2 | TRBV6-5 | CASRAGTALYGYTF
TRBJ1-1 | TRBV30 | CAWTLGGEAFF
TRBJ2-1 | TRBV7-9 | CASSLALAYNEQFF
TRBJ1-2 | TRBV5-1 | CASSLEGGQYYGYTF
TRBJ1-4 | TRBV7-9 | CASARTGGNEKLFF
TRBJ2-7 | TRBV9 | CASSVGDTLKQYF
TRBJ2-3 | TRBV4-2 | CASSQESTSGFSSTDTQYF
TRBJ2-3 | TRBV24-1 | CATSDFQGFKGTDTQYF